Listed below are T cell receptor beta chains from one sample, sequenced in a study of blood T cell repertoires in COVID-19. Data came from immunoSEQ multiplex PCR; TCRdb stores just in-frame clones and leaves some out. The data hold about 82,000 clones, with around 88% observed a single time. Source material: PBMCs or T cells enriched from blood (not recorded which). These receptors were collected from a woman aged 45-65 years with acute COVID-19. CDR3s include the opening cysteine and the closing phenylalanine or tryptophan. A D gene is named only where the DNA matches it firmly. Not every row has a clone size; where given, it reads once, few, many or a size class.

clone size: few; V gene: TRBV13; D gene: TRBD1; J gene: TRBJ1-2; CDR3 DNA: TGTGCCAGCAGTTCCGGGACAGGGGGATATGGCTACACCTTC; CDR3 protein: CASSSGTGGYGYTF
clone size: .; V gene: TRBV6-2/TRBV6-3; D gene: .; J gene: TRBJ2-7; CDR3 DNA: TGTGCCAGCAGTTGGGCAGGGAAGGTCCCCTACGAGCAGTACTTC; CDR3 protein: CASSWAGKVPYEQYF
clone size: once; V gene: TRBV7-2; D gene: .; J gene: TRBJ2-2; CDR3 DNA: TGTGCCAGCAGCTTACCGAATAGCGGGGAGCTGTTTTTT; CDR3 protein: CASSLPNSGELFF
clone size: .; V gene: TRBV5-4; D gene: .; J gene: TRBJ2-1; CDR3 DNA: TGTGCCAGCAGCAAAAGGGACTCCGTGAGTGGTGAGCAGTTCTTC; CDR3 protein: CASSKRDSVSGEQFF
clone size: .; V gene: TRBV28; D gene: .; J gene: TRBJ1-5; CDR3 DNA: TGTGCCAGCAGGGGCAGTCTCAGGGTCTCGCCCCAGCATTTT; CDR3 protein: CASRGSLRVSPQHF
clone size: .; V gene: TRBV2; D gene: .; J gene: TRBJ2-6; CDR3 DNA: TGTGCCAGCACCGAGGCTGGGGCCAACGTCCTGACTTTC; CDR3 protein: CASTEAGANVLTF
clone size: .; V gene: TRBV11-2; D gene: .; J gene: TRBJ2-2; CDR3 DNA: TGTGCCAGCAGCCCCAGGAACACCGGGGAGCTGTTTTTT; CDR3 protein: CASSPRNTGELFF
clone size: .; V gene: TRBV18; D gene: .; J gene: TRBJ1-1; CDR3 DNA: TGTGCCAGCTCACCACTGGGGGCGAACACTGAAGCTTTCTTT; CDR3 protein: CASSPLGANTEAFF
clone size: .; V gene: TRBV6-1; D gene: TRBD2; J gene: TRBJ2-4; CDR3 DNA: TGTGCCAGCAGTGAGTTTGTACTAGCGGGAGTGGGGGTCAAAAACATTCAGTACTTC; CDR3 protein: CASSEFVLAGVGVKNIQYF
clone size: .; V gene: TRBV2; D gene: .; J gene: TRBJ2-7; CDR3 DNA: TGTGCCAGCAACGACCCGACTCCTTCCCCCTACGAGCAGTACTTC; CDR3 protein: CASNDPTPSPYEQYF
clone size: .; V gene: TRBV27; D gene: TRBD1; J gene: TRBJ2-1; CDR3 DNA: TGTGCCAGCAGTTTTTGGACAGGCAATGAGCAGTTCTTC; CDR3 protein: CASSFWTGNEQFF
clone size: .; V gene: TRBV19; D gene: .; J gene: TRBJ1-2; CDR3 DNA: TGTGCCAGTAGTATGTTTGGACACGCTAACTATGGCTACACCTTC; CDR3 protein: CASSMFGHANYGYTF
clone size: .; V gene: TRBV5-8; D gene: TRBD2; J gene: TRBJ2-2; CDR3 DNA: TGTGCCAGCAGCTTGGATGCGGGAGCGGACACCGGGGAGCTGTTTTTT; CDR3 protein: CASSLDAGADTGELFF
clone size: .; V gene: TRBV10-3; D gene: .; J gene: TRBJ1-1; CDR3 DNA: TGTGCCATCAGCGAGATCATGAACACTGAAGCTTTCTTT; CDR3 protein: CAISEIMNTEAFF
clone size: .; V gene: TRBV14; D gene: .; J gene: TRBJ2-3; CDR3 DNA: TGTGCCAGCTCCCGGGGAACTAGCCCCCTGACGGATACGCAGTATTTT; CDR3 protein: CASSRGTSPLTDTQYF
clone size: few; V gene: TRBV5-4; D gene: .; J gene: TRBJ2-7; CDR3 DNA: TGTGCCAGCAGCTTGCGAGGCGAGCAGTACTTC; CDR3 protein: CASSLRGEQYF
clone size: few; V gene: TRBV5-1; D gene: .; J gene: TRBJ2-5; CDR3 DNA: TGCGCCAGCAGCTTGGACCCGGGGTACCAGACCCAGTACTTC; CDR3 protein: CASSLDPGYQTQYF
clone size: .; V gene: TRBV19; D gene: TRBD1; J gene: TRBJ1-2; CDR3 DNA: TGTGCCAGTAGTACGGGACAGGAGGGCTACACCTTC; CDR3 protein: CASSTGQEGYTF
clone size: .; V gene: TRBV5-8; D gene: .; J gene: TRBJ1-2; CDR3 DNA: TGTGCCAGCAGCTTGGTCGGGCAGGGGTACGCTGGCTACACCTTC; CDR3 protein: CASSLVGQGYAGYTF
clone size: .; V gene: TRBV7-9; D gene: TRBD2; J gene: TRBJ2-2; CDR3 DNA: TGTGCCAGCAGCTTAGGACTAGCGGGAGCATCCACCGGGGAGCTGTTTTTT; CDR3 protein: CASSLGLAGASTGELFF
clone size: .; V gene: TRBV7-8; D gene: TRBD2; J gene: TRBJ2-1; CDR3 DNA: TGTGCCAGCAGCTTAGGTAGCGGGAGGGCCCTCAATGAGCAGTTCTTC; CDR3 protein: CASSLGSGRALNEQFF
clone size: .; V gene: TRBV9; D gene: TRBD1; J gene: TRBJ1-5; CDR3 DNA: TGTGCCAGCAGCGGACAGGGTTTACAGGATCAGCCCCAGCATTTT; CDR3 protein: CASSGQGLQDQPQHF
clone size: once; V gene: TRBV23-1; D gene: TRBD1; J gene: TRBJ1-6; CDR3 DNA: TGCGCCAGCAGTCAACGGAGACAGGGATACAATTCACCCCTCCACTTT; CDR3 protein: CASSQRRQGYNSPLHF
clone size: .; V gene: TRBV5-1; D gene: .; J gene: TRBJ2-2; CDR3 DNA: TGCGCCAGCACCGAGCCCAGGGGGGACACCGGGGAGCTGTTTTTT; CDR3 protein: CASTEPRGDTGELFF
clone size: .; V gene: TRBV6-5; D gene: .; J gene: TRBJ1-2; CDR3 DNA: TGTGCCAGCAGGGACGGTGAGGGAGGCTACACCTTC; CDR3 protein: CASRDGEGGYTF
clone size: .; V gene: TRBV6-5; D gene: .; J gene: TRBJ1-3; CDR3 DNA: TGTGCCAGCAGTTACTCGGACAGCCACTCTGGAAACACCATATATTTT; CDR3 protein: CASSYSDSHSGNTIYF
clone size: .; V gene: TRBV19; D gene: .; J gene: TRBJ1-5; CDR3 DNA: TGTGCCAGTAACCTCTATAGCAATCAGCCCCAGCATTTT; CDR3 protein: CASNLYSNQPQHF
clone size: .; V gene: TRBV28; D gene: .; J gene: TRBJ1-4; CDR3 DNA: TGTGCCAGCAGTTTATGGGGGAGGGAGACTGAAAAACTGTTTTTT; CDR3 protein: CASSLWGRETEKLFF
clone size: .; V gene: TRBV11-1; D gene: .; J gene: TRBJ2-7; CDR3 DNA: TGTGCCAGCAGCTTACGCAGAGGATACGAGCAGTACTTC; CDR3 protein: CASSLRRGYEQYF
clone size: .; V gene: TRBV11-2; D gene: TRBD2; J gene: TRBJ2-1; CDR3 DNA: TGTGCCAGCAGCGCACTCGGGACTAGCGGGACCCGGGAGTTCTTC; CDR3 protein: CASSALGTSGTREFF
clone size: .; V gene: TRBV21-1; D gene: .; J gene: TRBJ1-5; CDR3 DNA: TGTGCCAGCAGCAAAGGAAGGGGGGACAGCGGGCAGCCCCAGCATTTT; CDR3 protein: CASSKGRGDSGQPQHF
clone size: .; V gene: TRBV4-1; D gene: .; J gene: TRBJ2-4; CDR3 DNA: TGCGCCAGCAGCCACCCCGACAGTAACATTCAGTACTTC; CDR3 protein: CASSHPDSNIQYF
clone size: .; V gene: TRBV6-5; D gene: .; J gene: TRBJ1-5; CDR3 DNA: TGTGCCAGCAGCCAGAACGGGAATCAGCCCCAGCATTTT; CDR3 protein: CASSQNGNQPQHF
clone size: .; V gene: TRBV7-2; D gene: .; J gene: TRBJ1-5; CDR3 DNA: TGTGCCAGCAGCCCCCGACGGGGTAGCAATCAGCCCCAGCATTTT; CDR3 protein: CASSPRRGSNQPQHF
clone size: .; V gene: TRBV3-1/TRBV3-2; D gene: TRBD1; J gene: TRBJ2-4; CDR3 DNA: TGTGCCAGCAGCCAGGATAACAGGGGTAGAGGCAAAAACATTCAGTACTTC; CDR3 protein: CASSQDNRGRGKNIQYF
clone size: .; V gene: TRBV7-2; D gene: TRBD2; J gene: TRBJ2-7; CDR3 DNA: TGTGCCAGCAGCTTAGTAGCGGGGGACGCCTACGAGCAGTACTTC; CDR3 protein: CASSLVAGDAYEQYF
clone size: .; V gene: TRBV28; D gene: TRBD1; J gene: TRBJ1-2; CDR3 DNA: TGTGCCAGCACCTCGACAGGGGGCCCCCTAGACTACACCTTC; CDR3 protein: CASTSTGGPLDYTF
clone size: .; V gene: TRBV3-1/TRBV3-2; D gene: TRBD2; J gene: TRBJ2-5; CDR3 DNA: TGTGCCAGCAGCCAAGGCGGGAGCGGTGAGACCCAGTACTTC; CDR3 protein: CASSQGGSGETQYF
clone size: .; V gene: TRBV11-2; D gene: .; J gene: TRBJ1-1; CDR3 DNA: TGTGCCAGCAGCTTAGTCGGGGGGGAAGCTTTCTTT; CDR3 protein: CASSLVGGEAFF
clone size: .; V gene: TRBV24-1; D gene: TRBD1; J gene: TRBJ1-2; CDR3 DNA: TGTGCCACCAGTGATGACGGGACAGATTATGGCTACACCTTC; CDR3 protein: CATSDDGTDYGYTF
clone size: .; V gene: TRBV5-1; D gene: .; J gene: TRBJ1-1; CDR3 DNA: TGCGCCAGCAGCTGGGAGACGAACACTGAAGCTTTCTTT; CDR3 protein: CASSWETNTEAFF
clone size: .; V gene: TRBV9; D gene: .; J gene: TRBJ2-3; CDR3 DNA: TGTGCCAGCAGCGTAGGCGGGGCGTCAGATACGCAGTATTTT; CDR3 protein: CASSVGGASDTQYF
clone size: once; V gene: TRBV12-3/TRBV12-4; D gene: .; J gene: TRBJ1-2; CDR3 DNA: TGTGCCAGCAGTTTGGAGGGAGGGCTTGGCTACACCTTC; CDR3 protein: CASSLEGGLGYTF
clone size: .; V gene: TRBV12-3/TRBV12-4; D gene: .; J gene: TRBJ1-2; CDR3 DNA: TGTGCCAGCAGTTTAGACAGAATAAATGGCTACACCTTC; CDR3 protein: CASSLDRINGYTF
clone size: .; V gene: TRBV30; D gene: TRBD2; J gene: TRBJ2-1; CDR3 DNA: TGTGCCTGGGGGACTAGCGGGAGCCAGCAGTTCTTC; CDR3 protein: CAWGTSGSQQFF
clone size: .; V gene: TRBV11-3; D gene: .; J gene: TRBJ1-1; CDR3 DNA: TGTGCCAGCAGCTTTCAGTCGAACACTGAAGCTTTCTTT; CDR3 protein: CASSFQSNTEAFF
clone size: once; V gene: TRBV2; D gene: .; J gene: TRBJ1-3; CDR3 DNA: TGTGCCAGCAGTGACTCGACGGGGAGAAACACCATATATTTT; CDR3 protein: CASSDSTGRNTIYF
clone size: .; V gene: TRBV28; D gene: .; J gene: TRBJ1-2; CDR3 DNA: TGTGCCAGCAGTTTGACAGGAGCCTATGGCTACACCTTC; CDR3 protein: CASSLTGAYGYTF
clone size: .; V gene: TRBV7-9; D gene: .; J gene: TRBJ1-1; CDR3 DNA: TGTGCCAGCAGCTTTCTACAGGGATACATGAACACTGAAGCTTTCTTT; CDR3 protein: CASSFLQGYMNTEAFF
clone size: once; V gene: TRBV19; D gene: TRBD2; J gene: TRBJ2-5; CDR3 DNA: TGTGCCAGTAGTATAAGACTAGCCTACCAGACCCAGTACTTC; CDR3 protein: CASSIRLAYQTQYF
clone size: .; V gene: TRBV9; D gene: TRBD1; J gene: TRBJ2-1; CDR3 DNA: TGTGCCAGCAGCGGGGGGGACAGGCGGTACAATGAGCAGTTCTTC; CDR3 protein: CASSGGDRRYNEQFF
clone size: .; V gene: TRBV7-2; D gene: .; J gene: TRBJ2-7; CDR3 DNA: TGTGCCAGCAGCTTAGGTGGAGCTTCCTACGAGCAGTACTTC; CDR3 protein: CASSLGGASYEQYF
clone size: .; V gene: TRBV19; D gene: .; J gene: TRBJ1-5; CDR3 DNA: TGTGCCAGTACGGGGGGCTGGAGTCAGCCCCAGCATTTT; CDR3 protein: CASTGGWSQPQHF
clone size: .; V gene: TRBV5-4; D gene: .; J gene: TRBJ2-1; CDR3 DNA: TGTGCCAGCAGCCCAGGACAGAGCTCCTACAATGAGCAGTTCTTC; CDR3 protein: CASSPGQSSYNEQFF
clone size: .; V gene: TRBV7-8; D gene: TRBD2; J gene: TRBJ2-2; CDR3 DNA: TGTGCCAGCAGCTTAGAAGCTAGCGGGAGGGCGACGAACACCGGGGAGCTGTTTTTT; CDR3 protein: CASSLEASGRATNTGELFF
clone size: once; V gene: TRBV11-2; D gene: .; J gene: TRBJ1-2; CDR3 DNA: TGTGCCACCGCTTTGAGGGCGGGGAACGGTAGAGGTGGCTACACCTTC; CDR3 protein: CATALRAGNGRGGYTF
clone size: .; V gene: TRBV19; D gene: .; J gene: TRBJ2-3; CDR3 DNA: TGTGCCAGTAGTATGGCCCCGGGAGTGAGCACAGATACGCAGTATTTT; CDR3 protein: CASSMAPGVSTDTQYF
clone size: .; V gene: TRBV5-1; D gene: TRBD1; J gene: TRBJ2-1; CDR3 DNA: TGCGCCAGCGGGACAGGGAACTACAATGAGCAGTTCTTC; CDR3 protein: CASGTGNYNEQFF
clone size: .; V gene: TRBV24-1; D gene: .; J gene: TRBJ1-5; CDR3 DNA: TGTGCCACCAGTGATGCCGGACAGAACCAGCCCCAGCATTTT; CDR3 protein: CATSDAGQNQPQHF
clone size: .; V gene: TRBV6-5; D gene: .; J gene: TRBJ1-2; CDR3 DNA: TGTGCCAGCAGTTACTCTCCCTCCGACAGTCCCTATGGCTACACCTTC; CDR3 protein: CASSYSPSDSPYGYTF